This is a list of T cell receptor beta chains from one sample in a study of monozygotic twins with inflammatory bowel disease. After re-calling the 5' RACE reads, TCRdb lists one entry per CDR3 protein, DNA absent. The sample totals fewer than 550,000 distinct CDR3 sequences. Sequenced: blood. These receptors were obtained from a human donor with ulcerative colitis or Crohn's disease, or a healthy co-twin of an affected twin (not recorded which). The CDR3 runs from the conserved cysteine through the conserved F or W.

j_call v_call cdr3_aa
TRBJ1-3 TRBV12-3/TRBV12-4 CASSFGGRDTIYF
TRBJ2-2 TRBV28 CASSSGQAGELFF
TRBJ2-2 TRBV4-3 CASSRTLQGEFAGELFF
TRBJ2-1 TRBV7-2 CASSLGQGGYNEQFF
TRBJ1-1 TRBV12-3/TRBV12-4 CASSRRTEAFF
TRBJ2-1 TRBV7-2 CASSSRGGPRYNEQFF
TRBJ1-5 TRBV6-4 CASSVPSQGIGNQPQHF
TRBJ2-7 TRBV7-8 CASSLEGSGLSSYEQYF
TRBJ2-7 TRBV20-1 CSASYVWQGGTYEQYF
TRBJ2-2 TRBV7-9 CASSPFVGELFF
TRBJ2-7 TRBV29-1 CSVRLPSSYEQYF
TRBJ1-2 TRBV18 CASSQGNYGYTF
TRBJ2-5 TRBV12-3/TRBV12-4 CASRLGETQYF
TRBJ2-1 TRBV7-3 CASSLGEREQFF
TRBJ2-1 TRBV20-1 CSASGRGEDNEQFF
TRBJ1-1 TRBV7-2 CASSPTGTANTEAFF
TRBJ2-7 TRBV7-2 CASSLDGGRGEQYF
TRBJ2-7 TRBV20-1 CSADPGLGKNEQYF
TRBJ1-1 TRBV12-3/TRBV12-4 CASSLANTKSEAFF
TRBJ1-1 TRBV29-1 CSVVYGTEAFF
TRBJ2-1 TRBV19 CASIAEAGRAMDEQFF
TRBJ2-5 TRBV3-1 CASSQRGQETQYF
TRBJ1-1 TRBV7-6 CASSLASGSEAFF
TRBJ2-7 TRBV29-1 CSVEGRGRYEQYF
TRBJ2-1 TRBV7-2 CASSSGQGIYNEQFF
TRBJ1-5 TRBV20-1 CSARDRGANQPQHF
TRBJ2-1 TRBV19 CASTPPPPTGNNEQFF
TRBJ2-3 TRBV25-1 CASSATTTDTQYF
TRBJ2-1 TRBV12-3/TRBV12-4 CASRGTGVENEQFF
TRBJ2-7 TRBV5-1 CASNQGTQGYEQYF
TRBJ2-3 TRBV28 CASSTGVLLTDTQYF
TRBJ2-1 TRBV4-3 CASSQAGGWLYNEQFF
TRBJ2-5 TRBV7-2 CASSTGQQGTQYF
TRBJ1-1 TRBV2 CASGKNRAEAFF
TRBJ2-1 TRBV4-2 CASSPQRGTYNEQFF
TRBJ1-4 TRBV5-1 CASSPTGDTTNEKLFF
TRBJ2-3 TRBV20-1 CSPGRDPTDTQYF
TRBJ2-1 TRBV20-1 CSAGGGVYEQFF
TRBJ2-3 TRBV29-1 CSVERRTRGGTDTQYF
TRBJ1-2 TRBV7-9 CASSETSGYTF
TRBJ1-4 TRBV4-3 CASRDRGNEKLFF